The T cell receptor beta chain under discussion was sequenced for a study of pediatric ulcerative colitis. The protocol was immunoSEQ multiplex PCR, while the TCRdb copy is restricted to in-frame clones and leaves out a portion. The table includes tens of thousands of clones, roughly four fifths detected once. The sequenced sample consisted of blood. The sequence was obtained from a boy younger than 18 with severe ulcerative colitis.

This CDR3 is CASTGSGGRNYEQYF. The CDR3 DNA reads TGCGCCAGCACAGGTAGCGGGGGGCGGAACTACGAGCAGTACTTC. The chain links TRBV10-1 to TRBJ2-7; the match to TRBD2 covers 10 bases. Germline loops: CDR1 WNHNN, CDR2 SYGVQD (reference sequence). The junction had 9 bases not matched to a gene; V was cut back by 7 bases and J by 3 bases. There are 15 residues in the CDR3.